Shown below are 27 T cell receptor beta chains from a single sample sequenced in a study of blood T cell repertoires in COVID-19. Libraries were prepared by immunoSEQ multiplex PCR; TCRdb keeps only in-frame clonotypes and omits some of them. Of a few hundred thousand clones in the sample, around four fifths were seen once. Sequenced sample: peripheral blood. These receptor sequences come from a woman aged 45-59 years with active or convalescent COVID-19.

This rearrangement joins TRBV20-1 to TRBJ1-4; D is perhaps TRBD1 (5 bases). V was shortened by 3 bases and J by 7 bases, with 9 bases between the two germline ends. The CDR3 length is 12 residues. Germline V gene lookup returns CDR1 DFQATT and CDR2 SNEGSKA (reference sequence). The CDR3 region is CSASEQVEKLFF. The CDR3 DNA reads as TGCAGTGCTAGTGAACAGGTTGAAAAACTGTTTTTT.

The chain employs TRBV2 and TRBJ1-2; 9 nucleotides agree with TRBD1. Germline CDR1 SNHLY, CDR2 FYNNEI. Germline trimming cut 0 bases from V and 4 bases from J; bases unmatched to any gene: 9. The CDR3 sequence is 17 residues long. Here the CDR3 reads CASSEAGTGNIGYGYTF. CDR3 bases: TGTGCCAGCAGTGAAGCGGGGACAGGGAACATTGGCTATGGCTACACCTTC. Drawing the rest from reference TRBV2 and TRBJ1-2, the complete variable domain is EPEVTQTPSHQVTQMGQEVILRCVPISNHLYFYWYRQILGQKVEFLVSFYNNEISEKSEIFDDQFSVERPDGSNFTLKIRSTKLEDSAMYFCASSEAGTGNIGYGYTFGSGTRLTVV.

The rearrangement links TRBV7-9 to TRBJ2-7; the match to TRBD2 covers 9 bases. V shed 1 base, J shed 3 bases, and the junction held 16 bases outside the gene matches. CDR3 length: 19 residues. Germline V gene sequence: CDR1 SEHNR, CDR2 FQNEAQ (reference sequence). CDR3 region: CASSLVTRRTETSGYEQYF. CDR3 nucleotides: TGTGCCAGCAGCTTAGTTACTAGAAGAACCGAGACTAGCGGCTACGAGCAGTACTTC. Using reference TRBV7-9 and TRBJ2-7 for the parts outside the CDR3, the full variable domain is DTGVSQNPRHKITKRGQNVTFRCDPISEHNRLYWYRQTLGQGPEFLTYFQNEAQLEKSRLLSDRFSAERPKGSFSTLEIQRTEQGDSAMYLCASSLVTRRTETSGYEQYFGPGTRLTVT.

V gene TRBV6-1 combines with J gene TRBJ2-1, with D hard to call. Germline CDR1 MNHNS, CDR2 SASEGT. Trimming removed 0 bases at V and 7 bases at J, with 4 bases between. The CDR3 is 12 amino acids. The CDR3 is CASSEARNEQFF. In DNA, the CDR3 is TGTGCCAGCAGTGAAGCGAGGAATGAGCAGTTCTTC.

The chain has TRBV19 and TRBJ2-5; D is undetermined. Germline CDR1 LNHDA, CDR2 SQIVND (reference sequence). Trimming pared 1 base from V and 7 bases from J, leaving 16 bases between. The CDR3 is 15 residues long. In DNA, the CDR3 is TGTGCCAGTAGTATAGGGGCAGGAACAAGAGTGACCCAGTACTTC. As protein: CASSIGAGTRVTQYF.

This chain joins TRBV19 and TRBJ1-1, with a tentative D call TRBD1 (5 bases). CDR3 length: 16 amino acids. With 4 bases removed from V and 2 bases from J, the gap between germline ends came to 17 bases. Germline loops: CDR1 LNHDA, CDR2 SQIVND (reference sequence). CDR3 region: CASSSHRQLLNTEAFF. DNA of the CDR3: TGTGCCAGTAGTAGCCATAGACAGTTACTTAACACTGAAGCTTTCTTT.

V is TRBV10-3 and J is TRBJ1-6; 10 positions match TRBD1. Looked up from germline, CDR1 is ENHRY and CDR2 is SYGVKD. The CDR3 extends over 14 amino acids. Germline trimming cut 6 bases from V and 10 bases from J; bases unmatched to any gene: 6. As DNA, the CDR3 is TGTGCCATCAGCCCGGGGACAGGGGAGTCACCCCTCCACTTT. It codes for CAISPGTGESPLHF.

The chain carries TRBV5-4 and TRBJ2-5, with TRBD2 identical over 8 bases. Trimming at V came to 4 bases and at J to 4 bases, leaving 12 bases not matched to a gene. The germline V gene encodes CDR1 SGHNT and CDR2 YYREEE (reference sequence). The CDR3 covers 16 residues. The CDR3 region has the DNA TGTGCCAGCAGCCAGGGACCAACTAGCGGAAGAGAGACCCAGTACTTC. This translates into CASSQGPTSGRETQYF.

V and J are TRBV2 and TRBJ1-2; maybe TRBD1 (6 bases). This CDR3 spans 12 amino acids. Trimming stripped 6 bases from V and 8 bases from J, with 13 bases between. Germline V gives CDR1 SNHLY, CDR2 FYNNEI. DNA for the CDR3: TGTGCCAGCAGACGGGAGGGGGGCGGCTACACCTTC. Translating gives CASRREGGGYTF.

The chain couples TRBV5-1 to TRBJ1-1; TRBD1 is a possible D gene (6 bases). This CDR3 contains 16 residues. Trimming left V 4 bases short and J 1 base short, with 17 bases between. Germline V gene lookup returns CDR1 SGHRS and CDR2 YFSETQ. The DNA for the CDR3 is TGCGCCAGCAGCCCGACCTCGACAGGAGCGAACACTGAAGCTTTCTTT. Its translation: CASSPTSTGANTEAFF.

This clone occurred a few times. The chain combines TRBV5-1 with TRBJ1-1; D perhaps matches TRBD1 (6 bases). This CDR3 is 13 amino acids long. Germline loops: CDR1 SGHRS, CDR2 YFSETQ. The V end was cut by 4 bases, the J end by 6 bases, with 13 bases between. The DNA of the CDR3 is TGCGCCAGCAGCGGGGGCGGTTTGGCTGAAGCTTTCTTT. It codes for CASSGGGLAEAFF.

The chain is built from TRBV7-2 and TRBJ2-5; TRBD1 is a possible D gene (6 bases). The V and J ends lost 3 bases and 5 bases respectively, with 13 bases between them. This CDR3 is 14 amino acids long. From germline, CDR1 is SGHTA and CDR2 FQGNSA. The CDR3 sequence: CASSFFQGSETQYF. The DNA of the CDR3 is TGTGCCAGCAGCTTCTTCCAGGGGAGTGAGACCCAGTACTTC.

This chain uses TRBV5-1 with TRBJ1-2, with D possibly TRBD1 on 6 matching bases. The CDR3 sequence is 13 residues long. The germline CDR1 and CDR2 sequences are SGHRS and YFSETQ. The V end was cut by 1 base, the J end by 4 bases, with 8 bases between. The CDR3 nucleotides are TGCGCCAGCAGCTTGCCAGGGGTCTATGGCTACACCTTC. This encodes CASSLPGVYGYTF. The full variable domain, completed using reference TRBV5-1 and TRBJ1-2, is KAGVTQTPRYLIKTRGQQVTLSCSPISGHRSVSWYQQTPGQGLQFLFEYFSETQRNKGNFPGRFSGRQFSNSRSEMNVSTLELGDSALYLCASSLPGVYGYTFGSGTRLTVV.

The genes are TRBV24-1 and TRBJ2-3; tentatively, D is TRBD2 (7 bases). Germline lookup yields CDR1 KGHDR and CDR2 SFDVKD. V lost 4 bases, J lost 4 bases, and 17 bases lay in between. The CDR3 is made up of 16 amino acids. The CDR3 loop reads CATSDPGGAESDTQYF. CDR3 DNA: TGTGCCACCAGTGACCCTGGGGGGGCCGAGTCAGATACGCAGTATTTT.

Ten or more counts support this clone. The chain employs TRBV28 and TRBJ1-6, with TRBD1 as a possible D gene (6 bases). Germline V CDR1 and CDR2: MDHEN, SYDVKM. Trimming removed 6 bases at V and 10 bases at J, with 13 bases between. This CDR3 comprises 13 residues. CDR3 coding DNA: TGTGCCAGCAGAGAGGGGGGGGGATCACCCCTCCACTTT. This sequence encodes CASREGGGSPLHF.

The CDR3 nucleotides are TGTGCCAGCAGGCACAGGGGGAACACCGGGGAGCTGTTTTTT. Amino acids: CASRHRGNTGELFF. The genes are TRBV2 and TRBJ2-2, with 7 bases lining up with TRBD1. V shed 6 bases, J shed 1 base, and the junction held 2 bases outside the gene matches. The germline V gene encodes CDR1 SNHLY and CDR2 FYNNEI. The CDR3 has 14 amino acids.

This chain joins TRBV7-3 and TRBJ2-3; 7 nucleotides agree with TRBD1. The CDR3 extends over 14 amino acids. With V trimmed by 4 bases and J by 2 bases, 3 bases remained unmatched. The V gene's germline CDR1 is SGHTA and CDR2 FQGTGA. The CDR3 protein is CASSYGQATDTQYF. CDR3 in DNA: TGTGCCAGCAGCTACGGACAGGCCACAGATACGCAGTATTTT.

The chain recombines TRBV7-8 with TRBJ2-7; 8 bases align to TRBD1. J lost 5 bases, V lost 1 base, and 7 bases had no gene match. The CDR3 runs 15 residues. Germline V gene data show CDR1 as SGHVS and CDR2 as FQNEAQ. CDR3 loop: CASSLGAGGQNEQYF. In DNA form, the CDR3 reads TGTGCCAGCAGCTTAGGGGCAGGGGGCCAGAACGAGCAGTACTTC. Looking up the rest from reference TRBV7-8 and TRBJ2-7 gives the full variable domain: GAGVSQSPRYKVAKRGQDVALRCDPISGHVSLFWYQQALGQGPEFLTYFQNEAQLDKSGLPSDRFFAERPEGSVSTLKIQRTQQEDSAVYLCASSLGAGGQNEQYFGPGTRLTVT.

J is TRBJ1-2 and V is TRBV5-8; 7 bases align to TRBD1. This CDR3 contains 16 residues. Trimming cost V 0 bases and J 2 bases; bases outside gene matches: 7. Germline CDR1 is SGHTS and CDR2 is YDEGEE. The CDR3 is CASSLVVGTVNYGYTF. As DNA, the CDR3 is TGTGCCAGCAGCTTGGTGGTCGGGACAGTCAACTATGGCTACACCTTC.

The chain employs TRBV19 and TRBJ1-2; D possibly corresponds to TRBD1 (6 bases). Germline lookup yields CDR1 LNHDA and CDR2 SQIVND (reference sequence). This CDR3 is 16 amino acids long. V was cut by 4 bases and J by 3 bases, with 18 bases left in between. Here the CDR3 reads CASSTGTILGYYGYTF. DNA for the CDR3: TGTGCCAGTAGTACCGGGACAATTTTGGGTTACTATGGCTACACCTTC.

The J gene is TRBJ2-7, the V gene TRBV5-1; TRBD2 aligns across 14 bases. The CDR3 extends over 17 amino acids. The V gene's germline CDR1 is SGHRS and CDR2 YFSETQ. V shed 0 bases and J 2 bases; nucleotides not matched to a gene: 4. CDR3 nucleotides: TGCGCCAGCAGCTTGGCCCCGACTAGCGGGGGGGCCTACGAGCAGTACTTC. This sequence encodes CASSLAPTSGGAYEQYF.

V and J are TRBV5-1 and TRBJ2-1, with a tentative D call TRBD2 (6 bases). Germline-derived CDR1 and CDR2 are SGHRS and YFSETQ. The V gene lost 5 bases and the J gene lost 0 bases, with 12 bases spanning the gap. This CDR3 is 15 amino acids long. The CDR3 sequence is CASRGEDTSYNEQFF. The CDR3 DNA is TGCGCCAGCAGGGGGGAGGACACCTCCTACAATGAGCAGTTCTTC.

The chain uses TRBV25-1 and TRBJ2-1; 9 bases fit TRBD2. Trimming cost V 2 bases and J 8 bases; bases outside gene matches: 13. Germline assignment: CDR1 MGHDK and CDR2 SYGVNS. The CDR3 loop spans 17 amino acids. The CDR3 nucleotides read TGTGCCAGCAGTGAAAGGGGCGGTCCTAGCGGGAAGGATGAGCAGTTCTTC. This encodes CASSERGGPSGKDEQFF.

The sample holds a few counts of this clone. The chain links TRBV3-1 (or the pseudogene TRBV3-2) to TRBJ2-7, with 14 bases aligning to TRBD2. CDR1 and CDR2 from the germline V gene are LGHDT and YNNKEL (reference sequence). With V trimmed by 5 bases and J by 5 bases, 11 bases remained unmatched. The CDR3 is made up of 17 amino acids. CDR3 protein: CASSYPTGTSGSHEQYF. Written as DNA, the CDR3 is TGTGCCAGCAGCTACCCCACAGGGACTAGCGGGAGCCACGAGCAGTACTTC.

The rearrangement links TRBV6-1 to TRBJ1-2; D is ambiguous. This CDR3 region has 16 residues. V was shortened by 4 bases and J by 2 bases, with 17 bases between the two germline ends. Per germline, CDR1 MNHNS and CDR2 SASEGT. Here the CDR3 reads CASSGRLTGKNYGYTF. The DNA of the CDR3 is TGTGCCAGCAGTGGCCGATTGACGGGGAAGAACTATGGCTACACCTTC.

The V call is TRBV19, the J call TRBJ1-1; D possibly corresponds to TRBD1 (5 bases). Deletions cut 1 base from V and 1 base from J, with 10 bases between. Germline V gene data show CDR1 as LNHDA and CDR2 as SQIVND (reference sequence). The CDR3 has 15 residues. CDR3 protein: CASSIGMQGNTEAFF. In DNA, the CDR3 is TGTGCCAGTAGTATAGGAATGCAGGGGAACACTGAAGCTTTCTTT.

V gene TRBV5-1 combines with J gene TRBJ2-5, with a weak D call TRBD2 (6 bases). Germline V lookup: CDR1 SGHRS, CDR2 YFSETQ. Trimming took off 4 bases at V and 5 bases at J, with 18 bases between the two ends. This CDR3 comprises 15 residues. CDR3 protein: CASSPSKGGRETQYF. The CDR3 coding sequence is TGCGCCAGCAGCCCCTCCAAAGGAGGGAGGGAGACCCAGTACTTC.